This T cell receptor beta chain was profiled in a study of cytomegalovirus exposure and HLA in healthy donors. Notes on the study in general: One variant, a missense change in DCLRE1C, was linked in a later analysis to TCR beta V- and J-gene trimming.

Vbeta (60) and Jbeta (13) primers were used in the PCR. TCRdb's copy holds only in-frame clones and misses some; the assay was immunoSEQ multiplex PCR. The table has around 140,000 clones, 60% to 85% seen once. As regards this clone: The antigen is undetermined.

At collection, donors were nominally healthy, but unrecorded immune exposures were probable. The CDR3 contains 16 residues. V gave up 0 bases and J gave up 2 bases; unmatched junction bases: 4. Germline CDR1 MNHEY, CDR2 SVGAGI. The material sequenced was PBMCs. The J gene is TRBJ2-1, the V gene TRBV6-5; TRBD2 agrees at 7 bases. This receptor was identified in a female donor in good health and CMV-seropositive. The CDR3 is CASSYSGAGAYNEQFF. CDR3 sequence (DNA): TGTGCCAGCAGTTACTCTGGGGCGGGGGCCTACAATGAGCAGTTCTTC.